These 25 T cell receptor beta chains share one sample of origin, sequenced in a study of Ad26.COV2.S vaccination and SARS-CoV-2 variants. TCRdb keeps only in-frame clones here, not all; method: immunoSEQ multiplex PCR. In the table there are some 460,000 clones, 89% of which are singletons. As to treatment: some 20 received Ad26.COV2.S at low or high dose, single or two shots; several received placebo; per-sample allocation not given. After the first vaccine or placebo injection, samples were drawn on day 63. The sample here was peripheral blood, taken in a trial of Ad26.COV2.S vaccine versus placebo. These TCRs come from a person between 18 and 65 years old who received the Ad26.COV2.S COVID-19 vaccine or a placebo.

The CDR3 loop reads CAWRKQGSSPLHF. In DNA, the CDR3 is TGTGCCTGGCGGAAACAGGGAAGTTCACCCCTCCACTTT. This sequence joins TRBV30 and TRBJ1-6; D might be TRBD1 (6 bases). The CDR3 is 13 residues long. V lost 5 bases, J lost 9 bases, and 14 bases lay in between. CDR1 is GTSNPN, CDR2 SVGIG, per germline (reference sequence).

The chain uses TRBV7-9 and TRBJ1-2, with unresolved D. Germline CDR1 is SEHNR and CDR2 is FQNEAQ (reference sequence). Deletions cut 1 base from V and 7 bases from J, with 16 bases between. This CDR3 is built from 15 residues. This chain's CDR3 is CASSLVYGYGFGYTF. The DNA for the CDR3 is TGTGCCAGCAGCTTAGTGTACGGGTATGGCTTTGGCTACACCTTC. Using reference TRBV7-9 and TRBJ1-2 for the parts outside the CDR3, the full variable domain is DTGVSQNPRHKITKRGQNVTFRCDPISEHNRLYWYRQTLGQGPEFLTYFQNEAQLEKSRLLSDRFSAERPKGSFSTLEIQRTEQGDSAMYLCASSLVYGYGFGYTFGSGTRLTVV.

V gene TRBV19 combines with J gene TRBJ1-2; D is unclear. CDR1 and CDR2 (germline): LNHDA, SQIVND (reference sequence). V lost 0 bases to trimming and J lost 2 bases, with 13 bases between them. This CDR3 has 16 amino acids. The CDR3 DNA reads as TGTGCCAGTAGTATAGAGTTAGGAAGACTGAACTATGGCTACACCTTC. It codes for CASSIELGRLNYGYTF.

The chain couples TRBV6-2 or TRBV6-3 to TRBJ2-7; perhaps D is TRBD1 or TRBD2 (5 bases each). CDR1 MNHEY and CDR2 SVGEGT come from the germline V gene. V shed 1 base and J shed 5 bases, with 15 bases lying between them. This CDR3 is 15 amino acids long. The CDR3 is CASSYYFRGGDEQYF. Here the CDR3 DNA reads TGTGCCAGCAGTTACTATTTCCGTGGGGGTGACGAGCAGTACTTC.

The chain joins TRBV7-9 to TRBJ1-5, with 10 bases fitting TRBD1. Germline V gives CDR1 SEHNR, CDR2 FQNEAQ (reference sequence). V trimming: 1 base; J trimming: 2 bases; junction bases outside the gene matches: 8. CDR3 length: 18 residues. The CDR3 here is CASSLEDRGSDRNQPQHF. The CDR3 region has the DNA TGTGCCAGCAGCTTAGAGGACAGGGGGTCAGATCGCAATCAGCCCCAGCATTTT.

This clone was seen once. The rearrangement uses TRBV7-2 and TRBJ2-5; D gene ambiguous. This CDR3 has 17 amino acids. V was clipped by 2 bases and J by 0 bases, with 16 bases between them. Germline CDR1 is SGHTA and CDR2 is FQGNSA. The CDR3 DNA reads as TGTGCCAGCAGCTTACGGGTACTCGTAAACTACCAAGAGACCCAGTACTTC. The encoded protein is CASSLRVLVNYQETQYF.

The chain employs TRBV18 and TRBJ2-1; no definite D call. Germline CDR1 reads KGHSH; CDR2 reads LQKENI. Trimming left V 3 bases short and J 6 bases short, with 9 bases between. CDR3 length: 13 residues. CDR3 region: CASSPNQVNEQFF. The CDR3 nucleotides are TGTGCCAGCTCACCGAATCAAGTCAATGAGCAGTTCTTC.

The chain links TRBV10-3 to TRBJ2-5, with TRBD1 matching 8 bases. The germline gives CDR1 ENHRY, CDR2 SYGVKD. The CDR3 loop spans 19 amino acids. V lost 2 bases and J lost 4; bases outside the gene matches: 18. CDR3 region: CAISEPMGQVGSGGETQYF. CDR3 DNA sequence: TGTGCCATCAGTGAGCCGATGGGACAGGTAGGGTCCGGAGGAGAGACCCAGTACTTC.

The genes are TRBV7-3 and TRBJ2-2; 8 bases are shared with TRBD1. CDR3 size: 16 residues. From germline, CDR1 is SGHTA and CDR2 FQGTGA. After removal of 9 bases from V and 0 bases from J, the junction contained 9 bases not matched to a gene. The CDR3 spells CASKGQGAPNTGELFF. CDR3 DNA sequence: TGTGCCAGTAAGGGGCAGGGGGCTCCGAACACCGGGGAGCTGTTTTTT.

The V gene is TRBV5-1, the J gene TRBJ2-1; D is perhaps TRBD1 (6 bases). Germline V gives CDR1 SGHRS, CDR2 YFSETQ. V was pared by 1 base and J by 1 base, with 12 bases between. This CDR3 comprises 16 residues. CDR3 nucleotides: TGCGCCAGCAGCTTGAACCCGGGACAATCCTACAATGAGCAGTTCTTC. Translation gives CASSLNPGQSYNEQFF.

This chain links TRBV28 with TRBJ2-3, with 7 bases that match TRBD2. This CDR3 is 15 amino acids long. Germline trimming cut 5 bases from V and 4 bases from J; bases unmatched to any gene: 9. Per the germline V gene, CDR1 is MDHEN and CDR2 is SYDVKM. CDR3: CASSTPQRGADTQYF. The DNA of the CDR3 is TGTGCCAGCAGTACCCCTCAGCGGGGAGCAGATACGCAGTATTTT.

J is TRBJ2-1 and V is TRBV7-6; 7 bases are a match to TRBD1. The CDR3 length is 18 residues. Germline V CDR1 and CDR2: SGHVS, FNYEAQ. V gave up 1 base and J gave up 0 bases; unmatched junction bases: 9. The CDR3 DNA reads as TGTGCCAGCAGCTTAGGACCCTACAGGGGTAGCTCCTACAATGAGCAGTTCTTC. This translates into CASSLGPYRGSSYNEQFF.

There are many counts of this clone. The chain couples TRBV7-9 to TRBJ1-2; D is undetermined. Trimming pared 3 bases from V and 4 bases from J, leaving 15 bases between. From germline, CDR1 is SEHNR and CDR2 FQNEAQ (reference sequence). This CDR3 comprises 15 residues. In DNA form, the CDR3 reads TGTGCCAGCAGCTTGGGCGACTCCGCAGTCTATGGCTACACCTTC. Translation: CASSLGDSAVYGYTF.

The genes are TRBV7-9 and TRBJ2-1; 11 nucleotides match TRBD2. Germline V gene data show CDR1 as SEHNR and CDR2 as FQNEAQ (reference sequence). The junction had 16 bases not matched to a gene; V was cut back by 11 bases and J by 10 bases. The CDR3 sequence is 15 residues long. The CDR3 DNA reads as TGTGCCGGATGGACTAGCGGGCGCAAAACGGTAGAGCAGTTCTTC. Its protein is CAGWTSGRKTVEQFF.

This clone was seen only once. The chain is built from TRBV20-1 and TRBJ2-3; D unresolved. Germline CDR1 and CDR2: DFQATT and SNEGSKA (reference sequence). V was pared by 6 bases and J by 6 bases, with 10 bases between. The CDR3 totals 11 residues. The DNA of the CDR3 is TGCAGTGCGAAACCTCGGGATACGCAGTATTTT. Its protein product is CSAKPRDTQYF.

This chain joins TRBV18 and TRBJ1-3; 8 bases are shared with TRBD1. Germline-derived CDR1 and CDR2 are KGHSH and LQKENI. The CDR3 is made up of 15 amino acids. V was pared by 3 bases and J by 3 bases, with 4 bases of the junction left unmatched. Written as DNA, the CDR3 is TGTGCCAGCTCACCGGCAGGGGGCATTGGAAACACCATATATTTT. As protein: CASSPAGGIGNTIYF. The complete variable domain, with remaining parts taken from reference TRBV18 and TRBJ1-3, reads NAGVMQNPRHLVRRRGQEARLRCSPMKGHSHVYWYRQLPEEGLKFMVYLQKENIIDESGMPKERFSAEFPKEGPSILRIQQVVRGDSAAYFCASSPAGGIGNTIYFGEGSWLTVV.

The rearrangement joins TRBV7-8 to TRBJ1-1, with D possibly being TRBD1 (5 bases). The ends were cut back, 5 bases at V and 2 bases at J, with 9 bases in the middle. CDR3 length equals 13 residues. Germline V gene lookup returns CDR1 SGHVS and CDR2 FQNEAQ. DNA for the CDR3: TGTGCCAGCAGCAGTAGGGGTAACACTGAAGCTTTCTTT. Its protein is CASSSRGNTEAFF.

V is TRBV19 and J is TRBJ2-3; the match to TRBD2 covers 12 bases. From germline, CDR1 is LNHDA and CDR2 SQIVND (reference sequence). Trimming took 4 bases from V and 2 from J; bases not matched to a gene: 4. The length of the CDR3 is 16 residues. The CDR3 bases are TGTGCCAGTAGTACGACTAGCGGGGGCGTCACAGATACGCAGTATTTT. Residues: CASSTTSGGVTDTQYF.

This chain joins TRBV7-6 and TRBJ1-2, with 7 bases that match TRBD1. Per germline, CDR1 SGHVS and CDR2 FNYEAQ. The CDR3 sequence is 13 residues long. The trim removed 5 bases at V and 5 bases at J, leaving 5 bases unmatched. The CDR3 loop reads CASSPGTEYGYTF. Here the CDR3 DNA reads TGTGCCAGCAGCCCGGGGACAGAATATGGCTACACCTTC.

This chain joins TRBV29-1 and TRBJ2-3; 7 bases map to TRBD2. V was pared by 3 bases and J by 1 base, with 7 bases of the junction left unmatched. This CDR3 comprises 15 residues. CDR1 and CDR2 from the germline V gene are SQVTM and ANQGSEA. The CDR3: CSVEGGEYGTDTQYF. CDR3 in DNA: TGCAGCGTTGAGGGAGGGGAATACGGCACAGATACGCAGTATTTT.

V and J are TRBV4-2 and TRBJ2-7, with D hard to call. V shed 4 bases and J shed 3 bases, with 13 bases lying between them. CDR1 is LGHNA and CDR2 is YNFKEQ in the germline V gene. This CDR3 is 14 amino acids long. In DNA, the CDR3 is TGTGCCAGCAGCCCAGAAACGGTTCACTACGAGCAGTACTTC. Amino acid sequence: CASSPETVHYEQYF.

The rearrangement joins TRBV28 to TRBJ1-4; maybe TRBD1 (5 bases). Trimming removed 10 bases from V and 0 bases from J, with 12 bases in between. Looked up from germline, CDR1 is MDHEN and CDR2 is SYDVKM. The CDR3 is made up of 14 amino acids. The CDR3: CATSGGATNEKLFF. The CDR3 DNA sequence: TGTGCCACCTCGGGGGGAGCAACTAATGAAAAACTGTTTTTT.

The chain is built from TRBV3-1 (or the pseudogene TRBV3-2) and TRBJ1-2; possible D gene TRBD1, 6 bases. This CDR3 is 12 amino acids long. V was pared by 6 bases and J by 13 bases, with 18 bases between. Germline values: CDR1 LGHDT, CDR2 YNNKEL (reference sequence). CDR3 amino acids: CASRQGPGLFTF. As DNA, the CDR3 is TGTGCCAGCAGACAGGGACCCGGTCTATTCACCTTC.

Comment on this clone: Distinct nucleotide sequences in the sample also encode this CDR3. V is TRBV6-5 and J is TRBJ2-7; 11 nucleotides line up with TRBD2. The trim removed 2 bases at V and 1 base at J, leaving 1 base unmatched. This CDR3 comprises 15 residues. CDR1 MNHEY and CDR2 SVGAGI come from the germline V gene. This CDR3 is CASSYGTSGSYEQYF. The CDR3 coding sequence is TGTGCCAGCAGTTACGGGACTAGCGGTTCCTACGAGCAGTACTTC.

The rearrangement links TRBV9 to TRBJ2-5; 10 nucleotides match TRBD2. Germline V gene sequence: CDR1 SGDLS, CDR2 YYNGEE. Germline trimming cut 2 bases from V and 5 bases from J; bases unmatched to any gene: 6. This CDR3 has 15 amino acids. Here the CDR3 DNA reads TGTGCCAGCAGCGTCAGCGGGGGGGCGTGGGAGACCCAGTACTTC. This encodes CASSVSGGAWETQYF.